The entry below describes one T cell receptor beta chain. The data are from a study of T cell changes during pregnancy in multiple sclerosis. Profiled with immunoSEQ multiplex PCR; TCRdb holds only in-frame clones, not every one. The table lists just under 80,000 clones, over 80% of them singletons. V trimming: 5 bases; J trimming: 6 bases; junction bases outside the gene matches: 5. Germline CDR1 reads MDHEN; CDR2 reads SYDVKM. This CDR3 is 15 amino acids long. The chain combines TRBV28 with TRBJ2-1; 12 nucleotides align to TRBD2. The input for sequencing was peripheral blood, taken in the first trimester of pregnancy. The clonotype was recovered from a female donor with multiple sclerosis, enrolled in a pregnancy study. As DNA, the CDR3 is TGTGCCAGCAGTCCCCTAGCGGGAGGGAGCAATGAGCAGTTCTTC. Amino acids: CASSPLAGGSNEQFF.